These 28 T cell receptor beta chains originate from one sample sequenced in a study of blood T cell repertoires in COVID-19. Using immunoSEQ multiplex PCR, the repertoire was profiled, and TCRdb retains in-frame clones only, with some absent. The table includes approximately 94,000 clones, around four fifths detected once. The sample was peripheral blood. These receptors were obtained from a woman aged 70 to 79 with acute or convalescent COVID-19.

The chain joins TRBV6-5 to TRBJ1-5, with TRBD1 identical over 7 bases. The CDR3 is made up of 13 amino acids. Germline V lookup: CDR1 MNHEY, CDR2 SVGAGI. Germline trimming cut 6 bases from V and 4 bases from J; bases unmatched to any gene: 3. The DNA for the CDR3 is TGTGCCAGCAGCCTACAGGGGAATCAGCCCCAGCATTTT. It codes for CASSLQGNQPQHF.

The chain links TRBV10-3 to TRBJ1-1; D not resolved. V dropped 0 bases and J dropped 2 bases, with 7 bases sitting between them. Germline assignment: CDR1 ENHRY and CDR2 SYGVKD. The CDR3 contains 14 residues. The CDR3 nucleotides read TGTGCCATCAGTGAGTCGGGCACCAACACTGAAGCTTTCTTT. Residues: CAISESGTNTEAFF.

The V call is TRBV29-1, the J call TRBJ2-3; 11 nucleotides align to TRBD2. Germline CDR1 and CDR2: SQVTM and ANQGSEA. J lost 3 bases, V lost 6 bases, and 8 bases had no gene match. The CDR3 is made up of 15 amino acids. The DNA of the CDR3 is TGCAGCGTGAATAGCGGGGGGGCCATAACAGATACGCAGTATTTT. It yields the protein CSVNSGGAITDTQYF.

CDR3 sequence reads: CASSQQGADTEAFF. The DNA of the CDR3 is TGCGCCAGCAGCCAACAGGGGGCAGACACTGAAGCTTTCTTT. V is TRBV4-1 and J is TRBJ1-1; 8 nucleotides line up with TRBD1. The CDR3 consists of 14 residues. Germline lookup yields CDR1 MGHRA and CDR2 YSYEKL. V trimming: 2 bases; J trimming: 3 bases; junction bases outside the gene matches: 2.

Note on this clone: In the same sample, other DNA sequences code for this CDR3. This chain connects TRBV29-1 to TRBJ1-1; TRBD1 agrees at 7 bases. The CDR3 is made up of 12 amino acids. The germline gives CDR1 SQVTM, CDR2 ANQGSEA. V lost 6 bases, J lost 4 bases, and 5 bases stayed unmatched. The CDR3 sequence is CSVAAGGTEAFF. The CDR3 region has the DNA TGCAGCGTCGCAGCAGGGGGCACTGAAGCTTTCTTT.

The chain employs TRBV28 and TRBJ2-5; 8 nucleotides agree with TRBD1. J lost 1 base, V lost 6 bases, and 13 bases had no gene match. Germline V lookup: CDR1 MDHEN, CDR2 SYDVKM. CDR3 length: 17 residues. The CDR3 sequence is CASSLTLWDRSQETQYF. As DNA, the CDR3 is TGTGCCAGCAGCCTTACCCTTTGGGACAGGAGCCAAGAGACCCAGTACTTC.

The rearrangement links TRBV9 to TRBJ2-3, with TRBD2 matching over 12 bases. The ends lost 0 bases at V and 0 bases at J; junction bases unmatched: 5. This CDR3 is built from 18 residues. CDR1 is SGDLS and CDR2 is YYNGEE in the germline V gene. The CDR3 spells CASSVVASGGASTDTQYF. The CDR3 bases are TGTGCCAGCAGCGTAGTGGCTAGCGGGGGGGCGAGCACAGATACGCAGTATTTT.

J is TRBJ1-5 and V is TRBV3-1 (or the pseudogene TRBV3-2); D is ambiguous. Trimming stripped 2 bases from V and 0 bases from J, with 5 bases between. The V gene's germline CDR1 is LGHDT and CDR2 YNNKEL (reference sequence). The CDR3 loop spans 14 amino acids. The CDR3 region has the DNA TGTGCCAGCAGCCAATCAGGTAGCAATCAGCCCCAGCATTTT. Protein: CASSQSGSNQPQHF.

V usage is TRBV2 and J usage is TRBJ2-5; TRBD2 matches 10 bases. V lost 6 bases, J lost 2 bases, and 9 bases stayed unmatched. The CDR3 consists of 16 residues. Looked up from germline, CDR1 is SNHLY and CDR2 is FYNNEI. CDR3 coding DNA: TGTGCCAGCAGCCCGGGACTAGCGCCGTTTCAAGAGACCCAGTACTTC. It specifies CASSPGLAPFQETQYF. Looking up the rest from reference TRBV2 and TRBJ2-5 gives the full variable domain: EPEVTQTPSHQVTQMGQEVILRCVPISNHLYFYWYRQILGQKVEFLVSFYNNEISEKSEIFDDQFSVERPDGSNFTLKIRSTKLEDSAMYFCASSPGLAPFQETQYFGPGTRLLVL.

Worth noting for this clone: At the DNA level, this CDR3 is encoded by other sequences in the same sample as well. DNA for the CDR3: TGTGCCAGCAGGAGACAGGGCGGCACTGAAGCTTTCTTT. This gives the protein CASRRQGGTEAFF. V is TRBV6-5 and J is TRBJ1-1; 7 bases map to TRBD1. CDR1 MNHEY and CDR2 SVGAGI come from the germline V gene. The CDR3 contains 13 residues. V lost 6 bases, J lost 4 bases, and 5 bases stayed unmatched.

The count of this clone is one. The V and J genes are TRBV11-3 and TRBJ2-2, with TRBD1 matching 8 bases. The CDR3 loop spans 18 amino acids. V trimming: 1 base; J trimming: 5 bases; junction bases outside the gene matches: 12. CDR1 and CDR2 from the germline V gene are SGHNT and YENEEA. The CDR3 protein is CASSLVRLEQGETGELFF. The CDR3 DNA reads TGTGCCAGCAGCTTAGTGAGGTTGGAACAGGGGGAGACCGGGGAGCTGTTTTTT.

The chain links TRBV3-1 (or the pseudogene TRBV3-2) to TRBJ2-7; D might be TRBD1 (6 bases). V dropped 7 bases and J dropped 2 bases, with 15 bases sitting between them. This CDR3 contains 14 residues. The V gene's germline CDR1 is LGHDT and CDR2 YNNKEL (reference sequence). The CDR3: CASTDDRSPYEQYF. CDR3 nucleotide sequence: TGTGCCAGCACCGACGACAGGAGCCCCTACGAGCAGTACTTC.

This chain connects TRBV12-5 to TRBJ1-3; 8 bases align to TRBD1. Per germline, CDR1 LGHNT and CDR2 FRNRAP. V was pared by 1 base and J by 0 bases, with 14 bases of the junction left unmatched. The CDR3 is made up of 20 amino acids. DNA for the CDR3: TGTGCTAGTGGTTTGGATGGCAGGGGGCTTAAGGGCTACTCTGGAAACACCATATATTTT. Residues: CASGLDGRGLKGYSGNTIYF.

The chain combines TRBV10-3 with TRBJ1-5, with 7 bases fitting TRBD1. Looked up from germline, CDR1 is ENHRY and CDR2 is SYGVKD. The CDR3 totals 14 residues. V lost 6 bases, J lost 4 bases, and 6 bases stayed unmatched. Here the CDR3 reads CAIRGDSVNQPQHF. The CDR3 DNA reads TGTGCCATCAGGGGGGACAGTGTTAATCAGCCCCAGCATTTT.

This clone was picked up a small number of times. The genes are TRBV19 and TRBJ1-1; 9 nucleotides align to TRBD1. Germline CDR1 is LNHDA and CDR2 is SQIVND (reference sequence). V gave up 5 bases and J gave up 9 bases; unmatched junction bases: 7. The length of the CDR3 is 13 residues. The CDR3 loop reads CASSVGTGQQAFF. The CDR3 nucleotides are TGTGCCAGTAGTGTGGGGACAGGGCAACAAGCTTTCTTT.

The CDR3 loop reads CASSQPGQTFWHTF. The CDR3 nucleotides read TGCGCCAGCAGCCAACCGGGACAGACATTTTGGCACACCTTC. The chain uses TRBV4-3 and TRBJ1-2; TRBD1 matches at 7 bases. V was pared by 2 bases and J by 12 bases, with 12 bases of the junction left unmatched. The CDR3 loop spans 14 amino acids. Germline V gene sequence: CDR1 LGHNA, CDR2 YSLEER.

This clone was observed once. V and J are TRBV4-2 and TRBJ1-6, with 8 bases lining up with TRBD1. This CDR3 is built from 17 residues. CDR1 is LGHNA and CDR2 is YNFKEQ in the germline V gene. With 0 bases clipped from V and 6 bases from J, the junction kept 7 bases outside the gene matches. CDR3 coding DNA: TGTGCCAGCAGCCAAGAAGGGCAGGGGGCGCGTAATTCACCCCTCCACTTT. Protein: CASSQEGQGARNSPLHF.

The gene calls are TRBV5-4 and TRBJ2-3; no clear D. The CDR3 sequence is 13 residues long. The germline gives CDR1 SGHNT, CDR2 YYREEE (reference sequence). Trimming took 5 bases from V and 0 from J, leaving 7 bases between them. Here the CDR3 DNA reads TGTGCCAGCAGGGGCCAGAGCACAGATACGCAGTATTTT. Amino acid sequence: CASRGQSTDTQYF.

This chain uses TRBV7-2 with TRBJ2-5; D remains unclear. The CDR3 totals 13 residues. V was trimmed by 2 bases and J by 5 bases, leaving 9 bases between them. Looked up from germline, CDR1 is SGHTA and CDR2 is FQGNSA. The CDR3 sequence is CASSLTSAETQYF. The CDR3 region has the DNA TGTGCCAGCAGCTTAACAAGTGCCGAGACCCAGTACTTC.

This clone was seen a handful of times. The chain has TRBV6-1 and TRBJ1-5; perhaps TRBD1 as D (6 bases). Germline V gene data show CDR1 as MNHNS and CDR2 as SASEGT. V was pared by 1 base and J by 5 bases, with 12 bases between. The CDR3 has 15 residues. The CDR3 DNA reads as TGTGCCAGCAGTGAAGTGCCAGGGGCCGATCAGCCCCAGCATTTT. Protein: CASSEVPGADQPQHF.

In DNA, the CDR3 is TGTGCCAGTAGTTACTCCGGGACACCCTCGGGCTACACCTTC. Its protein is CASSYSGTPSGYTF. J is TRBJ1-2 and V is TRBV19; a possible D gene is TRBD1 (6 bases). The V gene lost 5 bases and the J gene lost 8 bases, with 18 bases spanning the gap. Germline lookup yields CDR1 LNHDA and CDR2 SQIVND (reference sequence). The CDR3 is 14 residues long. Full variable domain (outside the CDR3, taken from reference TRBV19 and TRBJ1-2): DGGITQSPKYLFRKEGQNVTLSCEQNLNHDAMYWYRQDPGQGLRLIYYSQIVNDFQKGDIAEGYSVSREKKESFPLTVTSAQKNPTAFYLCASSYSGTPSGYTFGSGTRLTVV.

J is TRBJ2-7 and V is TRBV30; 7 bases align to TRBD1. Germline trimming cut 6 bases from V and 2 bases from J; bases unmatched to any gene: 1. This CDR3 region has 11 residues. Germline CDR1 is GTSNPN and CDR2 is SVGIG (reference sequence). The CDR3 sequence: CACRGTYEQYF. CDR3 coding DNA: TGTGCCTGCAGGGGGACCTACGAGCAGTACTTC.

This clone was detected once. The chain recombines TRBV2 with TRBJ1-2; D may be TRBD1 (5 bases). This CDR3 contains 15 residues. Deletions cut 1 base from V and 5 bases from J, with 14 bases between. CDR1 is SNHLY and CDR2 is FYNNEI in the germline V gene. The CDR3 DNA is TGTGCCAGCAGTGAAGAGGTCGGGGGGGGTTATGGCTACACCTTC. Residues: CASSEEVGGGYGYTF.

DNA of the CDR3: TGTGCCAGCAGCCAAGATAATGAAGTGGAAGCGGGAACAGATACGCAGTATTTT. Residues: CASSQDNEVEAGTDTQYF. V gene TRBV3-1 (or the pseudogene TRBV3-2) combines with J gene TRBJ2-3; TRBD2 matches 7 bases. V lost 0 bases, J lost 3 bases, and 12 bases stayed unmatched. This CDR3 has 18 residues. The germline CDR1 and CDR2 sequences are LGHDT and YNNKEL (reference sequence).

The chain combines TRBV5-1 with TRBJ2-1, with TRBD1 matching 8 bases. This CDR3 comprises 14 residues. Germline lookup yields CDR1 SGHRS and CDR2 YFSETQ. V lost 4 bases to trimming and J lost 7 bases; unmatched junction nucleotides: 7. This CDR3 is CASSPDRAGNEQFF. Written as DNA, the CDR3 is TGCGCCAGCAGCCCGGACAGGGCGGGGAATGAGCAGTTCTTC.

This clone was counted a single time. CDR3 coding DNA: TGTGCCTGGAGTCAAGACAGGACCTACGAGCAGTACGTC. Translation: CAWSQDRTYEQYV. The rearrangement uses TRBV30 and TRBJ2-7, with a possible D match to TRBD1 (6 bases). Trimming pared 2 bases from V and 2 bases from J, leaving 10 bases between. Per the germline V gene, CDR1 is GTSNPN and CDR2 is SVGIG (reference sequence). The length of the CDR3 is 13 residues.

The chain recombines TRBV25-1 with TRBJ2-5; a weak D match, TRBD2 (5 bases). Deletions cut 0 bases from V and 5 bases from J, with 13 bases between. The CDR3 has 15 amino acids. Germline loops: CDR1 MGHDK, CDR2 SYGVNS. CDR3 bases: TGTGCCAGCAGTGAATATTCCGGGGAGCAGGAGACCCAGTACTTC. Residues: CASSEYSGEQETQYF.

V and J are TRBV18 and TRBJ2-3; D may be TRBD1 (6 bases). This CDR3 spans 13 amino acids. The ends were cut back, 6 bases at V and 3 bases at J, with 10 bases in the middle. Germline CDR1 and CDR2: KGHSH and LQKENI. The CDR3 protein is CASSPTGTDTQYF. The CDR3 DNA sequence: TGTGCCAGCTCGCCAACAGGGACAGATACGCAGTATTTT.